Listed here is a single T cell receptor beta chain. TCRdb independently ran MiXCR on the RT-PCR reads; one entry per CDR3 protein. The sample contains 110,000 or so distinct CDR3 sequences, approximately 35% of which appear only once. This record comes from a study of patients and donors after allogeneic stem cell transplantation. Trimming took 3 bases from V and 4 from J, leaving 9 bases between them. There are 13 residues in the CDR3. This clonotype originated in a human donor who was either an allogeneic HSCT recipient or a stem cell or donor lymphocyte infusion donor (not recorded which). It is not recorded whose cells these are; they may come from a transplant donor. The chain recombines TRBV12-3 or TRBV12-4 with TRBJ2-5, with D possibly called TRBD1 or TRBD2 (5 bases each). The material sequenced was blood, either unsorted or a sorted T cell fraction (not recorded which). CDR3 sequence: CASSFGGRETQYF. As DNA, the CDR3 is TGTGCCAGCAGTTTTGGGGGACGAGAGACCCAGTACTTC.